This record concerns one T cell receptor beta chain sequence. This clonotype was observed a few times. Its antigen target is currently unknown. Per-base quality was not reported, and no clone a single base away is much larger than it. The 39 donors, aged roughly 6 to 90 years, were systemically healthy Caucasian individuals from Russia. Ten milliliters of peripheral blood were drawn from each donor into EDTA-treated Vacutainer tubes. Ficoll-Paque density-gradient centrifugation was used to isolate PBMCs, with at least 6 million per sample. Total RNA was extracted from PBMCs with Trizol reagent, with at least 6 micrograms obtained per sample. The percentages of naive CD45RAhigh/CD27high T cells were determined by flow cytometry on a PBMC aliquot from every donor. The data stem from a study of blood T cells in healthy people across ages (dated by TCRdb to the mid-2010s). At the level of the whole study: In model experiments, template switching captured about one uniquely barcoded TCR beta cDNA molecule for every two T cells. To track age-related changes in TCR beta repertoire diversity, the study relied on deep sequencing normalized with unique cDNA molecular identifiers. The donors were split into four age groups: young (average 16 years), middle-aged (39), aged (approximately 59) and long-lived (under 90). To avoid experimental bias, donors of different ages were distributed randomly across sequencing lanes. Using the same blood draw, the study looked at two additional independent replicas of 1 million unique cDNA reads for two donors, one aged 18 to 30 and the other aged 80 or older.

V drops 6 bases and J drops 1 base, leaving 20 bases in between. The cysteine opens and the phenylalanine closes a CDR3 of 17 amino acids. Only the CDR3 part of the read is kept: 51 bases, read in frame from the first base. CDR1 and CDR2 were assigned from the germline V gene (reference sequence) as MNHEY and SMNVEV. The library was built by means of 5' RACE. Instrument on record: Illumina HiSeq 2500. A second PCR of roughly 7 to 11 cycles was performed with a sample-barcoded 5' primer and a J-beta primer mix. A template-switch 5' adaptor carrying 12 random nucleotides introduced a unique molecular identifier onto each TCR beta cDNA molecule. At least 2.5 million CDR3-containing paired-end reads were obtained from each sample. First-strand cDNA synthesis was performed from all RNA using the Mint cDNA synthesis kit, with priming by a TRBC-specific oligonucleotide. Following uracil-DNA glycosylase treatment, a first 18-cycle PCR with universal primers M1SS and BC2_uni_R was performed on all cDNA. As for the original processing: Normalization of each sample was performed by random selection of 1 million high-quality reads, each carrying a distinct molecular identifier. Reads with shared molecular identifiers were discarded instead of being binned into consensus sequences. CDR3 identification, clonotype clustering and error correction used MiTCR with a Q25 quality threshold and the strictest error-elimination algorithm. Lower-bound total TCR beta diversity was estimated with a nonparametric unseen species model using Euler transformation. In-frame beta chains were kept once TCRdb had trimmed the public reads at Q25 with fastp and called clones with MiXCR. CDR3 protein duplicates are merged, each entry listing the most common genes and DNA. The V and J calls and clone size come from TCRdb's table, not from the authors' own analysis. This sample lists 600,000 to 800,000 distinct CDR3 sequences; over 20% were detected once. The biggest ten clones account for approximately 3.7% of the sample.

What the research found in general, with its limitations: Because the CMV infection status of the donors was unknown, age-related changes in expanded clonotypes may potentially have been confounded. Estimates of total diversity from one million sequenced T cells were regarded as lower bounds and underestimates. There was a strong correlation between observed TCR beta diversity and the percentage of naive T cells measured by flow cytometry. Conclusive comparison of naive and antigen-experienced compartments was prevented by the profiling of bulk unsorted PBMCs. Compared with the aged group, the long-lived group had more naive CD4+ T cells, fewer expanded clones and increased TCR diversity, suggesting age selection. As age increased, observed TCR beta diversity per million T cells dropped in a roughly linear way, and a significant reduction was already evident by age 40.

The rearrangement combines TRBV27 with TRBJ2-3, with TRBD1 perhaps the D gene, on 5 matching bases. The sample comprised blood. The sequence was collected from a man in his sixties or seventies in good health. The DNA is TGTGCCAGCAGCCAGACGCCCAGGGTAGTGGGCACAGATACGCAGTATTTT. This is translated as CASSQTPRVVGTDTQYF.